This T cell receptor (beta chain) was recorded in a study of blood T cell repertoires in COVID-19. Per the authors' pipeline: Amplification of reference gene primers was used by the study to estimate nucleated cell counts. This table comes from immunoSEQ multiplex PCR, and its TCRdb copy is limited to in-frame clones, with some not included. V, J and clone size reflect that table, while D and trimming were determined from the DNA. This table has over 150,000 clones, 70% to 80% appearing once. Deletions cut 0 bases from V and 7 bases from J, with 9 bases between. This CDR3 spans 13 amino acids. Germline-derived CDR1 and CDR2 are LGHDT and YNNKEL (reference sequence).

This chain links TRBV3-1 (or the pseudogene TRBV3-2) with TRBJ1-2, with D perhaps matching TRBD1 (6 bases). The source is a woman between 65 and 79 years old in a cohort exposed to, infected with or recovered from COVID-19 (not recorded which). Sample: PBMCs or T cells enriched from blood (not recorded which). The CDR3 here is CASSQEQGAGYTF. The CDR3 DNA reads as TGTGCCAGCAGCCAAGAACAGGGCGCTGGCTACACCTTC.